This T cell receptor (beta chain) was identified during a study of T cell responses to AZD1222 COVID-19 vaccine. Study background: It was second doses at about 4 or about 12 weeks that were pooled.

Remarks on this clone: Its antigen is currently unknown.

Data came from immunoSEQ multiplex PCR; TCRdb stores just in-frame clones and leaves some out. The table lists more than 110,000 clones, about 93% of them singletons. The CDR3 is made up of 16 amino acids. Germline V gives CDR1 KGHSH, CDR2 LQKENI. Unmatched junction bases numbered 10, after V lost 6 bases and J lost 1 base. General observations from the study: Repertoire sampling was restricted to post-peak T cell response timepoints. Spike was spanned by vaccine-associated CD4 TCRs, which were dominant at 160-218 and 743-854. Regions left unmutated in variants are reportedly the target of nearly half of spike-specific TCRs.

The sequencing used peripheral blood, collected on day 0 of AZD1222 vaccination. The clonotype originates from an adult in good health. The chain employs TRBV18 and TRBJ2-3; 7 bases align to TRBD1. The CDR3 here is CASSPPWTGRTDTQYF. CDR3 sequence (DNA): TGTGCCAGCTCGCCCCCTTGGACAGGACGCACAGATACGCAGTATTTT.